Reported below is one T cell receptor beta chain. Its antigen is currently unknown. These data originate in a study of CD8 T cells in Susac syndrome. Losses at the gene ends were 2 bases for V and 4 bases for J; bases not matched to a gene: 2. CDR1 MNHEY and CDR2 SMNVEV come from the germline V gene (reference sequence). The CDR3 runs to 14 residues. Findings and caveats of the study: Acknowledgment was made by the study that its TCR sequencing and HLA analysis involved a relatively small number of individuals.

Random hexamers served to reverse transcribe roughly 0.45 to 1 ug RNA. TCR beta CDR3 was amplified by immunoSEQ covering 54 Vbeta and 13 Jbeta. TCRdb used MiXCR to reprocess the immunoSEQ multiplex PCR reads, holding one entry per CDR3 protein. This sample has 150,000 to 200,000 distinct CDR3 sequences, with around 94% found just once. The chain combines TRBV27 with TRBJ2-1, with 7 nucleotides matching TRBD2. The sample was CD4+ T cells from PBMCs. The clonotype was recovered from a human donor in good health. This chain's CDR3 is CASSLRGEYNEQFF. The CDR3 DNA is TGTGCCAGCAGTTTACGGGGGGAATACAATGAGCAGTTCTTC.